This TCR beta chain was retrieved from a study of naive and memory T cell subsets. Two oligonucleotides, mixed equimolar, formed the beta constant-region primer covering TRBC1 and TRBC2. Nested alpha and beta constant-region primers with the SP2 primer drove four PCR rounds on ligated cDNA. Ligation attached a single-stranded oligonucleotide with a 12-nucleotide UMI and the SP2 primer to the cDNA 3' end. TCRdb analysed the UMI-ligation and nested PCR reads with MiXCR anew, one entry per CDR3 protein. The sample records 85,000 to 130,000 distinct CDR3 sequences, about 14% being singletons. This clonotype was found many times. Its antigen is not identified. Separate alpha and beta amplification began at the second PCR step. After CD4 positive bead selection, the CD4-negative fraction gave CD8 T cells. Between the trimmed V and J ends, which lost 4 bases and 2 bases, there was a span of 24 bases. CDR1 and CDR2 (germline): LGHNA, YSLEER. There are 19 residues in the CDR3.

Overall study results and limits: In naive cells, over 95% of TCR sequences were seen only once. Especially in CD8 cells, naive repertoires contained a few larger clonotypes, possibly CD45RA-re-expressing memory cells.

J is TRBJ2-1 and V is TRBV4-3, with a possible D match to TRBD2 (6 bases). This clonotype was sampled from a human donor in good health. The material sequenced was naive CD8+ T cells from blood. The CDR3 bases are TGCGCCAGCAGCCGAGAGAGGTACCTCGCAGGGACTCCCTACAATGAGCAGTTCTTC. Translating gives CASSRERYLAGTPYNEQFF.